Listed here are 20 T cell receptor beta chains from one sample, sequenced in a study of metastatic and nonmetastatic thyroid tumors. MiXCR reprocessed the PCR reads for TCRdb. The table records about 12,000 clones, about 33% of them present only once. All patients were untreated before thyroid surgery. Material: tumor tissue. Every receptor here comes from a male donor with papillary thyroid cancer or a benign thyroid nodule (not recorded which). Some clones in this sample may be carry-over from other donors' samples.

V usage is TRBV6-2 or TRBV6-3 and J usage is TRBJ2-3, with 7 bases lining up with TRBD1. The V and J ends lost 2 bases and 0 bases, in that order; junction bases with no gene match: 8. In germline, CDR1 is MNHEY, CDR2 SVGEGT. The CDR3 consists of 17 residues. This chain's CDR3 is CASSYVWDSASTDTQYF. DNA of the CDR3: TGTGCCAGCAGTTACGTTTGGGACAGTGCTAGCACAGATACGCAGTATTTT.

This chain uses TRBV12-3 or TRBV12-4 with TRBJ2-3, with TRBD1 identical over 8 bases. V was pared by 4 bases and J by 2 bases, with 14 bases of the junction left unmatched. The CDR3 is made up of 18 amino acids. CDR3: CASSYQGTGVKFTDTQYF. As DNA, the CDR3 is TGTGCCAGCAGTTATCAAGGGACAGGAGTAAAGTTCACAGATACGCAGTATTTT.

This sequence joins TRBV28 and TRBJ1-5; 7 bases are a match to TRBD1. Looked up from germline, CDR1 is MDHEN and CDR2 is SYDVKM. With V trimmed by 7 bases and J by 5 bases, 8 bases remained unmatched. This CDR3 has 14 residues. The CDR3 sequence is CASNSGTDYQPQHF. The DNA of the CDR3 is TGTGCCAGCAACTCCGGGACAGACTATCAGCCCCAGCATTTT.

The V and J genes are TRBV9 and TRBJ2-5; D call uncertain. Germline CDR1 reads SGDLS; CDR2 reads YYNGEE. The CDR3 spans 14 residues. The V and J ends lost 0 bases and 2 bases respectively, with 8 bases between them. This CDR3 reads CASSVGWVQETQYF. CDR3 sequence (DNA): TGTGCCAGCAGCGTAGGCTGGGTTCAAGAGACCCAGTACTTC.

The chain is built from TRBV4-1 and TRBJ1-1, with 10 bases that match TRBD1. V shed 4 bases and J 11 bases; nucleotides not matched to a gene: 10. The CDR3 spans 14 residues. Looked up from germline, CDR1 is MGHRA and CDR2 is YSYEKL. This CDR3 is CASSLGTGESRAFF. CDR3 DNA: TGCGCCAGCAGCCTAGGGACAGGGGAATCGAGGGCTTTCTTT.

This clone occurred a few times. V usage is TRBV6-2 or TRBV6-3 and J usage is TRBJ2-7; D remains unclear. The CDR3 sequence is 12 residues long. The V end was cut by 1 base, the J end by 6 bases, with 7 bases between. The germline CDR1 and CDR2 sequences are MNHEY and SVGEGT. The CDR3 DNA is TGTGCCAGCAGTTACTACGCCGGCGAGCAGTACTTC. Protein sequence: CASSYYAGEQYF.

Judged by abundance, this clone is medium-sized (0.01 to 0.1%). The CDR3 DNA follows: TGTGCCACCAGCAGGATACAGGGACCCTACGAGCAGTACTTC. Its protein product is CATSRIQGPYEQYF. V is TRBV15 and J is TRBJ2-7, with a weak D call TRBD1 (6 bases). Germline values: CDR1 LNHNV, CDR2 YYDKDF (reference sequence). V lost 3 bases and J lost 2, with 11 bases in between. The CDR3 length is 14 residues. Filled out from reference TRBV15 and TRBJ2-7, the complete variable domain reads DAMVIQNPRYQVTQFGKPVTLSCSQTLNHNVMYWYQQKSSQAPKLLFHYYDKDFNNEADTPDNFQSRRPNTSFCFLDIRSPGLGDTAMYLCATSRIQGPYEQYFGPGTRLTVT.

Only a few counts were recorded for this clone. The V and J genes are TRBV6-2 or TRBV6-3 and TRBJ2-3; the D gene is possibly TRBD2 (6 bases). CDR3 length: 14 amino acids. Between the trimmed V and J ends, which lost 7 bases and 0 bases, there was a span of 11 bases. The germline gives CDR1 MNHEY, CDR2 SVGEGT. CDR3 DNA sequence: TGTGCCAGCACGGGGGAGGCTAGCACAGATACGCAGTATTTT. This encodes CASTGEASTDTQYF.

Sample share makes this clone medium-sized. The chain links TRBV2 to TRBJ1-6, with D perhaps matching TRBD1 (5 bases). This CDR3 is built from 13 residues. Trimming took off 6 bases at V and 7 bases at J, with 10 bases between the two ends. Germline V gives CDR1 SNHLY, CDR2 FYNNEI. The CDR3, as DNA: TGTGCCAGCAGATGGACAAGAAATTCACCCCTCCACTTT. Translated: CASRWTRNSPLHF.

This rearrangement joins TRBV11-3 to TRBJ2-3, with TRBD1 matching 8 bases. This CDR3 is 13 amino acids long. Germline CDR1 SGHNT, CDR2 YENEEA. Trimming removed 5 bases from V and 8 bases from J; junction bases left unmatched: 6. CDR3 amino acids: CASSGQGIGTQYF. The CDR3 nucleotides are TGTGCCAGCAGCGGACAGGGTATCGGTACGCAGTATTTT. Together with reference TRBV11-3 and TRBJ2-3, the CDR3 gives the full variable domain: EAGVVQSPRYKIIEKKQPVAFWCNPISGHNTLYWYLQNLGQGPELLIRYENEEAVDDSQLPKDRFSAERLKGVDSTLKIQPAELGDSAVYLCASSGQGIGTQYFGPGTRLTVL.

The V call is TRBV30, the J call TRBJ1-6; D call uncertain. CDR3 length: 13 residues. Trimming stripped 1 base from V and 7 bases from J, with 8 bases between. Germline V gene lookup returns CDR1 GTSNPN and CDR2 SVGIG (reference sequence). CDR3 DNA: TGTGCCTGGAGTGAAAGTTCCAATTCACCCCTCCACTTT. Protein: CAWSESSNSPLHF.

The chain couples TRBV11-3 to TRBJ2-7; 8 bases match TRBD2. CDR1 is SGHNT, CDR2 YENEEA, per germline. J gave up 4 bases and V 5 bases, and 10 bases lay outside the gene matches. This CDR3 region has 15 residues. The CDR3 nucleotides are TGTGCCAGCAGCGATATAGCGGGAAGGGGGTACGAGCAGTACTTC. It codes for CASSDIAGRGYEQYF.

The chain recombines TRBV6-4 with TRBJ2-7; D might be TRBD1 (6 bases). Trimming removed 2 bases from V and 4 bases from J, with 18 bases in between. CDR3 length: 16 residues. From germline, CDR1 is MRHNA and CDR2 SNTAGT. This CDR3 reads CASSDLYPGVRYEQYF. The CDR3 nucleotides are TGTGCCAGCAGTGACCTGTATCCAGGGGTTCGGTACGAGCAGTACTTC.

The chain is built from TRBV2 and TRBJ2-7; the D gene could be TRBD1 or TRBD2 (5 bases each). Deletions cut 3 bases from V and 0 bases from J, with 12 bases between. The length of the CDR3 is 15 residues. Germline values: CDR1 SNHLY, CDR2 FYNNEI. CDR3 residues: CASSDHGARSYEQYF. CDR3 DNA sequence: TGTGCCAGCAGTGATCACGGGGCCCGCTCCTACGAGCAGTACTTC.

The rearrangement links TRBV7-9 to TRBJ1-2; D is uncertain. This CDR3 has 14 amino acids. Trimming stripped 5 bases from V and 2 bases from J, with 12 bases between. Looked up from germline, CDR1 is SEHNR and CDR2 is FQNEAQ (reference sequence). The CDR3 here is CASSPGRGNYGYTF. The CDR3 nucleotides are TGTGCCAGCAGCCCGGGCCGAGGCAACTATGGCTACACCTTC.

This clone came up a few times. The V call is TRBV27, the J call TRBJ1-1; no reliable D call. Trimming left V 4 bases short and J 1 base short, with 10 bases between. Per the germline V gene, CDR1 is MNHEY and CDR2 is SMNVEV (reference sequence). CDR3 length: 14 residues. The CDR3 sequence is CASSSRTGNTEAFF. CDR3 nucleotides: TGTGCCAGCAGTTCCAGGACGGGGAACACTGAAGCTTTCTTT.

This clone is medium-sized. The chain employs TRBV5-5 and TRBJ1-2; unclear D gene. This CDR3 is 13 amino acids long. Germline CDR1 is SGHKS and CDR2 is YYEKEE (reference sequence). Trimming took off 4 bases at V and 0 bases at J, with 7 bases between the two ends. CDR3 amino acids: CASSNNPNYGYTF. The CDR3 nucleotides read TGTGCCAGCAGCAACAACCCTAACTATGGCTACACCTTC.

The chain has TRBV7-2 and TRBJ2-7, with 10 bases that match TRBD1. V dropped 5 bases and J dropped 5; count of bases not matched to a gene: 9. The CDR3 has 15 residues. Per the germline V gene, CDR1 is SGHTA and CDR2 is FQGNSA. CDR3 amino acids: CASSATGTGVHEQYF. In DNA form, the CDR3 reads TGTGCCAGCAGCGCGACCGGGACAGGGGTCCACGAGCAGTACTTC.

By proportion, this clone is medium-sized. This rearrangement joins TRBV20-1 to TRBJ2-7; 16 nucleotides line up with TRBD2. The CDR3 covers 16 residues. Unmatched junction bases numbered 5, after V lost 4 bases and J lost 2 bases. Germline CDR1 and CDR2: DFQATT and SNEGSKA (reference sequence). Here the CDR3 reads CSATGTSGRAAYEQYF. In DNA, the CDR3 is TGCAGTGCTACCGGGACTAGCGGGAGGGCCGCCTACGAGCAGTACTTC.

In this sample, this clone is medium-sized. The chain recombines TRBV19 with TRBJ2-7; TRBD1 matches at 8 bases. The V segment lost 9 bases and the J segment 2 bases; nucleotides outside the gene matches: 6. This CDR3 is built from 13 residues. Germline V gene sequence: CDR1 LNHDA, CDR2 SQIVND (reference sequence). The chain's CDR3 is CASAGTGTYEQYF. CDR3 nucleotides: TGTGCCAGCGCAGGGACAGGCACCTACGAGCAGTACTTC.